The clone carrying this TCR beta chain was seen a handful of times. This entry comes from a study of blood T cells in healthy people across ages. Per-sample PBMC isolation yielded at least 6 million cells. Primers used in a second PCR of about 6 to 12 cycles were a sample-barcoded 5' primer and a J-beta primer mix. One entry per CDR3 protein results from TCRdb running MiXCR on the 5' RACE reads. The sample holds over 600,000 distinct CDR3 sequences, 40% to 45% seen once. V lost 5 bases, J lost 3 bases, and 3 bases stayed unmatched. CDR3 length: 12 residues. Germline values: CDR1 DFQATT, CDR2 SNEGSKA (reference sequence).

This sequence originates from a man aged 80 or over in good health. What was sequenced was blood. The V call is TRBV20-1, the J call TRBJ1-2; 7 bases fit TRBD1. CDR3 sequence: CSAPTGDYGYTF. As DNA, the CDR3 is TGCAGTGCTCCTACAGGGGACTATGGCTACACCTTC.